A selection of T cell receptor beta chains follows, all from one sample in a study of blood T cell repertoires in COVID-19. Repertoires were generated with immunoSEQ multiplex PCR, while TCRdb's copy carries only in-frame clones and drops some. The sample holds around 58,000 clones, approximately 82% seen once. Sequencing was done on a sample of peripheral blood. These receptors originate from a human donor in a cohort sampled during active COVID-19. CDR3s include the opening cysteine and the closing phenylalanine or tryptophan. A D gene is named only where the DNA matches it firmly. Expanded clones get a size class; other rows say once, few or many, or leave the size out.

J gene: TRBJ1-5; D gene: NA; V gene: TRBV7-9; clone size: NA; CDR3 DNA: TGTGCCAGCAGCAGGGGGGCGTATCAGCCCCAGCATTTT; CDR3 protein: CASSRGAYQPQHF
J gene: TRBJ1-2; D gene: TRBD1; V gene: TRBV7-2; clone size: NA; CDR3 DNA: TGTGCCAGCAGAAGAGGACAGGGGGCGCGTGGCTACACCTTC; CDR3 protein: CASRRGQGARGYTF
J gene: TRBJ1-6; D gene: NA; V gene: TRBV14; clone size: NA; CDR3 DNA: TGTGCCAGCAGCCAAGAAGCCAAGAATTCACCCCTCCACTTT; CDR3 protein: CASSQEAKNSPLHF
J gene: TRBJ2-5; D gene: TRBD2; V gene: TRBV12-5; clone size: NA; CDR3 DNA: TGTGCTAGTCGGGGGGGCCCCGTTAGGGAGACCCAGTACTTC; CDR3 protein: CASRGGPVRETQYF
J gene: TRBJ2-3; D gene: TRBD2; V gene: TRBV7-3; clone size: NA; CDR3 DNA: TGTGCCAGCAGCCCAAGGGCCGCGGGGGGGATAATAGATACGCAGTATTTT; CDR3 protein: CASSPRAAGGIIDTQYF
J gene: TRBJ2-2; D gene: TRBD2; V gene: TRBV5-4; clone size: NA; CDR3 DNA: TGTGCCAGCAGCTTGATTGCGCGGGGGGAGGTCGGGGAGCTGTTTTTT; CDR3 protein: CASSLIARGEVGELFF
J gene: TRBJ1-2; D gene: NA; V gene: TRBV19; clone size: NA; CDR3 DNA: TGTGCCAGTAGGGGGTCAGGGGTCCTTCCGGACTATGGCTACACCTTC; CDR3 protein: CASRGSGVLPDYGYTF
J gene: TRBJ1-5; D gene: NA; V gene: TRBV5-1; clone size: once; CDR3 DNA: TGCGCCAGCAGCTCCTTACCAGGGGTAAGCAATCAGCCCCAGCATTTT; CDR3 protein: CASSSLPGVSNQPQHF
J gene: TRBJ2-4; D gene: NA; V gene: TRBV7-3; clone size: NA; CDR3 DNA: TGTGCCAGCAGCCAAGGGGCCGCCGTAGCCAAAAACATTCAGTACTTC; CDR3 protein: CASSQGAAVAKNIQYF
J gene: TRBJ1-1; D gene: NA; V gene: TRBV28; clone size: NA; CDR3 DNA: TGTGCCAGCAGTTCGGGGGACCGCTCTGAAGCTTTCTTT; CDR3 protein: CASSSGDRSEAFF
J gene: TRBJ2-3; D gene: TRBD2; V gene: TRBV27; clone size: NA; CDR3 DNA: TGTGCCAGCAGGCGGGGGGGGGCGTATTCAGATACGCAGTATTTT; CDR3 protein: CASRRGGAYSDTQYF
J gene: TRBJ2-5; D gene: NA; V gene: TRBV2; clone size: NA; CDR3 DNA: TGTGCCAGCAAACAGGGTAAAGAGACCCAGTACTTC; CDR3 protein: CASKQGKETQYF
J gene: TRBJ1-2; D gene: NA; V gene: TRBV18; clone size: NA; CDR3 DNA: TGTGCCAGCTCACCATCAGGGGTCTATGGCTACACCTTC; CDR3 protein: CASSPSGVYGYTF
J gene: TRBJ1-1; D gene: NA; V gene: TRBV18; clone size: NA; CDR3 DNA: TGTGCCAGCTCACCATTATATTTGAACACTGAAGCTTTCTTT; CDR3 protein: CASSPLYLNTEAFF
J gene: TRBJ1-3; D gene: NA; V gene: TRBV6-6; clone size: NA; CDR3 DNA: TGTGCCAGCAGTTACCCTTCGAGGGACACCATATATTTT; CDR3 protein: CASSYPSRDTIYF
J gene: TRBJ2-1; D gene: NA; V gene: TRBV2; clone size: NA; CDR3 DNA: TGTGCCAGCAGAGGACTCCTCTTAAGCTCCTACAATGAGCAGTTCTTC; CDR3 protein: CASRGLLLSSYNEQFF
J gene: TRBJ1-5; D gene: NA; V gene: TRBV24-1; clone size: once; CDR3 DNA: TGTGCCACCAGTGATTCGACAGAAAATCAGCCCCAGCATTTT; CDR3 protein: CATSDSTENQPQHF
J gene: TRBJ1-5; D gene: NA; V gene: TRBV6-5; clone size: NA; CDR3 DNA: TGTGCCAGCAGACGGGGGGCAGCAGGCAATCAGCCCCAGCATTTT; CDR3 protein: CASRRGAAGNQPQHF
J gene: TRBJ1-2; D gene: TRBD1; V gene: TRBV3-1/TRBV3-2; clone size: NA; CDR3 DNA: TGTGCCAGCAGCCCCAAATCTGAGACAGGGAATGGCTACACCTTC; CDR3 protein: CASSPKSETGNGYTF
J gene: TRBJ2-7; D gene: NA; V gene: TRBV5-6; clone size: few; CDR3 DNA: TGTGCCAGCAGCTTGGTCGGCAGGCCCTCCTACGAGCAGTACTTC; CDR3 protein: CASSLVGRPSYEQYF
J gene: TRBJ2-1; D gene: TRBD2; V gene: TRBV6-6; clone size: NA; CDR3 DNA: TGTGCCAGCAAGTTGACTAGCGGGGGCGATGAGCAGTTCTTC; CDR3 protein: CASKLTSGGDEQFF
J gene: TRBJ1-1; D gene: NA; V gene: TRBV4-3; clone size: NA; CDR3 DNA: TGCGCCAGCAGCCAAGGTGCGGGAGTGGGGGGAAACACTGAAGCTTTCTTT; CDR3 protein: CASSQGAGVGGNTEAFF
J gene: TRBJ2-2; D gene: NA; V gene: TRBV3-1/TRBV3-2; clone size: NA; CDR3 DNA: TGTGCCAGCAGCTCCACTGTCGGTCAAGCAAACACCGGGGAGCTGTTTTTT; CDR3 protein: CASSSTVGQANTGELFF
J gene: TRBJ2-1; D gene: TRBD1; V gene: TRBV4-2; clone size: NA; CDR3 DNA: TGTGCCAGCAGCCCGACAGGGGGCGCTTCGTATGAGCAGTTCTTC; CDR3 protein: CASSPTGGASYEQFF
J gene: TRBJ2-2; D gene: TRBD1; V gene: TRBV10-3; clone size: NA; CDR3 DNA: TGTGCCATCAGCCCCTCCGGGACAGGGGTCACCGGGGAGCTGTTTTTT; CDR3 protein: CAISPSGTGVTGELFF
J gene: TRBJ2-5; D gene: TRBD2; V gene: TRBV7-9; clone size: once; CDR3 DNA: TGTGCCAGCAGCCCCACGGCGGGGGGGTTCCAAGAGACCCAGTACTTC; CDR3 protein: CASSPTAGGFQETQYF
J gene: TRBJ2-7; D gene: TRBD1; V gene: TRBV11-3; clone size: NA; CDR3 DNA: TGTGCCAGCAGCCCCAGCGGGACAGGGAGGTACGAGCAGTACTTC; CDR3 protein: CASSPSGTGRYEQYF
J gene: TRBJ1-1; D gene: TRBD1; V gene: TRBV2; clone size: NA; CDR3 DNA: TGTGCCAGCAGCCAAAATCACGGACAGGAAGGCGTAGCTTTCTTT; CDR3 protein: CASSQNHGQEGVAFF
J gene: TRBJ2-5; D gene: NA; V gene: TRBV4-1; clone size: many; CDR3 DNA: TGCGCCAGCAGCCAAGGGTCGATGGCTCTCCAAGAGACCCAGTACTTC; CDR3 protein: CASSQGSMALQETQYF
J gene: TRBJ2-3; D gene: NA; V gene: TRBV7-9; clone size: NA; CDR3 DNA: TGTGCCAGCAGCCCCACGGGGTTTACGCAGTATTTT; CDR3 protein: CASSPTGFTQYF